These 27 T cell receptor beta chains were sequenced from one sample in a study of T cells after posttransplantation cyclophosphamide. Method: immunoSEQ multiplex PCR; TCRdb's copy keeps in-frame clones and lacks some. This sample has roughly 18,000 clones, with approximately 87% found just once. Material for sequencing was memory CD4+ T cells sorted from blood. These TCRs come from a man aged 25 to 40 in good health and a related stem cell transplant donor.

The chain carries TRBV5-5 and TRBJ1-1, with D hard to call. Germline CDR1 is SGHKS and CDR2 is YYEKEE (reference sequence). Trimming removed 4 bases at V and 5 bases at J, with 15 bases between. This CDR3 region has 14 residues. CDR3 amino acids: CASSPLRGRTEAFF. CDR3 nucleotide sequence: TGTGCCAGCAGCCCCCTAAGAGGAAGGACTGAAGCTTTCTTT.

This rearrangement joins TRBV7-2 to TRBJ2-1; D perhaps matches TRBD1 (5 bases). CDR3 length: 10 amino acids. Between the trimmed V and J ends, which lost 5 bases and 15 bases, there was a span of 11 bases. The V gene's germline CDR1 is SGHTA and CDR2 FQGNSA. CDR3: CASSQGSPFF. The CDR3 nucleotides are TGTGCCAGCAGCCAGGGATCCCCGTTCTTC. The full variable domain, with the rest looked up from reference TRBV7-2 and TRBJ2-1, is GAGVSQSPSNKVTEKGKDVELRCDPISGHTALYWYRQSLGQGLEFLIYFQGNSAPDKSGLPSDRFSAERTGGSVSTLTIQRTQQEDSAVYLCASSQGSPFFGPGTRLTVL.

The chain carries TRBV19 and TRBJ2-2; 9 bases match TRBD2. CDR3 length equals 14 residues. After removal of 8 bases from V and 7 bases from J, the junction contained 8 bases not matched to a gene. Germline CDR1 is LNHDA and CDR2 is SQIVND (reference sequence). CDR3 in DNA: TGTGCCAGTCGCCCGGGACTAGCTGTCGGGGAGCTGTTTTTT. Translating it yields CASRPGLAVGELFF. The whole variable domain, filled in from reference TRBV19 and TRBJ2-2, reads DGGITQSPKYLFRKEGQNVTLSCEQNLNHDAMYWYRQDPGQGLRLIYYSQIVNDFQKGDIAEGYSVSREKKESFPLTVTSAQKNPTAFYLCASRPGLAVGELFFGEGSRLTVL.

A few counts support this clone. The genes are TRBV20-1 and TRBJ1-2; no clear D gene. The CDR3 runs 9 residues. CDR1 DFQATT and CDR2 SNEGSKA come from the germline V gene (reference sequence). The ends were cut back, 6 bases at V and 13 bases at J, with 12 bases in the middle. This CDR3 is CSASRPSTF. CDR3 bases: TGCAGTGCCTCTAGGCCCTCCACCTTC.

This chain uses TRBV29-1 with TRBJ2-7; TRBD1 aligns across 9 bases. Germline values: CDR1 SQVTM, CDR2 ANQGSEA. The CDR3 spans 13 residues. V shed 6 bases, J shed 4 bases, and the junction held 7 bases outside the gene matches. The DNA of the CDR3 is TGCAGCGTCCGGGACAGGGCTGTTTACGAGCAGTACTTC. Its protein product is CSVRDRAVYEQYF.

A single count supports this clone. The chain couples TRBV4-2 to TRBJ2-2, with D possibly being TRBD2 (6 bases). CDR3 size: 15 residues. Germline-derived CDR1 and CDR2 are LGHNA and YNFKEQ. V was trimmed by 4 bases and J by 7 bases, leaving 16 bases between them. CDR3 region: CASSPLDLGGGELFF. CDR3 nucleotides: TGTGCCAGCAGCCCTCTAGACCTGGGGGGCGGGGAGCTGTTTTTT.

The rearrangement links TRBV19 to TRBJ1-1; 8 nucleotides match TRBD1. Unmatched junction bases numbered 5, after V lost 4 bases and J lost 1 base. This CDR3 has 15 residues. Germline V gene lookup returns CDR1 LNHDA and CDR2 SQIVND (reference sequence). The CDR3 DNA reads TGTGCCAGTAGTACTCAGGGGGCCCGGAACACTGAAGCTTTCTTT. Residues: CASSTQGARNTEAFF.

This rearrangement joins TRBV5-6 to TRBJ2-5, with TRBD1 matching over 9 bases. The CDR3 sequence is 15 residues long. CDR1 and CDR2 (germline): SGHDT, YYEEEE. V lost 4 bases, J lost 1 base, and 5 bases stayed unmatched. The CDR3 nucleotides read TGTGCCAGCAGCGCGGACAGGGGACCCCAAGAGACCCAGTACTTC. Protein sequence: CASSADRGPQETQYF.

The chain joins TRBV19 to TRBJ2-7, with 8 bases that match TRBD1. The V gene's germline CDR1 is LNHDA and CDR2 SQIVND (reference sequence). This CDR3 is built from 15 residues. The ends lost 1 base at V and 2 bases at J; junction bases unmatched: 4. CDR3: CASSIGGTGAYEQYF. The CDR3 DNA is TGTGCCAGTAGTATAGGAGGGACAGGTGCCTACGAGCAGTACTTC.

This clone came up once. This chain uses TRBV2 with TRBJ1-4; TRBD1 matches at 7 bases. Germline-derived CDR1 and CDR2 are SNHLY and FYNNEI. Trimming removed 6 bases from V and 8 bases from J; junction bases left unmatched: 9. The CDR3 has 14 amino acids. The CDR3 spells CASRPYRGGEKLFF. CDR3 DNA: TGTGCCAGCAGGCCGTACAGGGGAGGAGAAAAACTGTTTTTT.

The J gene is TRBJ1-3, the V gene TRBV19; 8 nucleotides agree with TRBD1. Germline CDR1 and CDR2: LNHDA and SQIVND (reference sequence). V dropped 7 bases and J dropped 2; count of bases not matched to a gene: 7. The CDR3 totals 15 residues. This CDR3 is CASTSGGQAGNTIYF. DNA for the CDR3: TGTGCCAGTACCTCCGGGGGACAGGCTGGAAACACCATATATTTT.

This clone has a handful of counts. This chain uses TRBV6-5 with TRBJ1-2; the match to TRBD1 covers 8 bases. The CDR3 sequence is 12 residues long. The germline V gene has CDR1 MNHEY and CDR2 SVGAGI. V was clipped by 11 bases and J by 2 bases; unmatched bases: 4. This CDR3 is CAGRDRNYGYTF. The CDR3 nucleotides read TGTGCCGGTAGGGACAGGAACTATGGCTACACCTTC.

A word on this clone: An end of the junction does not agree with germline; a read error may underlie this. The V and J genes are TRBV5-1 and TRBJ1-5, with 7 bases lining up with TRBD1. Germline V gene data show CDR1 as SGHRS and CDR2 as YFSETQ. The CDR3 loop spans 14 amino acids. CDR3 sequence: CASSLGTVNRPQHF. The CDR3 nucleotides read TGCGCCAGCAGCCTCGGGACAGTCAATCGGCCCCAGCATTTT.

V is TRBV27 and J is TRBJ1-1; D is unresolved. This CDR3 has 13 residues. Between the trimmed V and J ends, which lost 8 bases and 4 bases, there was a span of 14 bases. Per germline, CDR1 MNHEY and CDR2 SMNVEV (reference sequence). CDR3: CASAGEWSTEAFF. DNA of the CDR3: TGTGCCAGCGCCGGCGAATGGAGCACTGAAGCTTTCTTT.

V and J are TRBV28 and TRBJ1-2; TRBD1 is a possible D gene (6 bases). V lost 2 bases, J lost 2 bases, and 6 bases lay in between. Germline V gene lookup returns CDR1 MDHEN and CDR2 SYDVKM. This CDR3 comprises 13 residues. The CDR3 DNA reads as TGTGCCAGCAGTTTAGACAGGAACTATGGCTACACCTTC. Protein sequence: CASSLDRNYGYTF.

This clone turned up a few times. V usage is TRBV27 and J usage is TRBJ1-1; unclear D gene. V shed 3 bases and J shed 1 base, with 6 bases lying between them. Germline V gene data show CDR1 as MNHEY and CDR2 as SMNVEV (reference sequence). This CDR3 has 13 amino acids. CDR3 region: CASSFRRNTEAFF. CDR3 in DNA: TGTGCCAGCAGTTTCCGGAGGAACACTGAAGCTTTCTTT.

V and J are TRBV4-1 and TRBJ2-5, with D possibly TRBD2 on 5 matching bases. Deletions cut 4 bases from V and 7 bases from J, with 19 bases between. The CDR3 runs 15 residues. Germline V CDR1 and CDR2: MGHRA, YSYEKL. The CDR3 here is CASSLEDGVWGTQYF. Here the CDR3 DNA reads TGCGCCAGCAGCCTGGAGGACGGGGTCTGGGGGACCCAGTACTTC.

The chain links TRBV7-3 to TRBJ2-2; a weak D match, TRBD1 (6 bases). The CDR3 has 14 amino acids. Trimming shortened V by 5 bases and J by 1 base, and 8 bases separated the two germline ends. Germline V CDR1 and CDR2: SGHTA, FQGTGA. The CDR3 loop reads CASSRGQNTGELFF. CDR3 nucleotides: TGTGCCAGCAGCAGGGGACAGAACACCGGGGAGCTGTTTTTT.

This chain uses TRBV29-1 with TRBJ1-5; 11 bases are a match to TRBD1. This CDR3 is built from 14 residues. The V segment lost 1 base and the J segment 7 bases; nucleotides outside the gene matches: 3. Germline V gives CDR1 SQVTM, CDR2 ANQGSEA. CDR3 loop: CSVEVGTGGQPQHF. CDR3 DNA: TGCAGCGTTGAAGTAGGGACAGGGGGACAGCCCCAGCATTTT.

This clone was observed a single time. The V and J genes are TRBV7-9 and TRBJ2-2, with 7 bases lining up with TRBD1. Germline V gene sequence: CDR1 SEHNR, CDR2 FQNEAQ (reference sequence). This CDR3 has 17 amino acids. The trim removed 5 bases at V and 2 bases at J, leaving 11 bases unmatched. The CDR3 reads CASSKPFRDRNTGELFF. The CDR3 bases are TGTGCCAGCAGCAAACCATTCCGGGACAGAAACACCGGGGAGCTGTTTTTT.

This chain links TRBV5-1 with TRBJ2-7; the D gene is possibly TRBD1 (6 bases). V dropped 4 bases and J dropped 4 bases, with 15 bases sitting between them. The CDR3 covers 14 residues. Looked up from germline, CDR1 is SGHRS and CDR2 is YFSETQ. Here the CDR3 DNA reads TGCGCCAGCAGCCTTTCCGGGACACCGTACGAGCAGTACTTC. As protein: CASSLSGTPYEQYF.

This chain links TRBV4-1 with TRBJ2-5; 7 bases are shared with TRBD1. Germline trimming cut 4 bases from V and 2 bases from J; bases unmatched to any gene: 10. CDR3 length: 16 amino acids. Germline CDR1 reads MGHRA; CDR2 reads YSYEKL. The CDR3 region is CASSRNSGRGQETQYF. CDR3 nucleotides: TGCGCCAGCAGCCGTAACTCGGGCAGGGGGCAAGAGACCCAGTACTTC.

V usage is TRBV18 and J usage is TRBJ2-7; 9 bases line up with TRBD1. The CDR3 length is 15 residues. The ends lost 2 bases at V and 5 bases at J; junction bases unmatched: 7. Germline values: CDR1 KGHSH, CDR2 LQKENI. The chain's CDR3 is CASSPGGTGFNEQYF. The CDR3 DNA reads as TGTGCCAGCTCACCAGGGGGGACAGGGTTTAACGAGCAGTACTTC.

V gene TRBV5-5 combines with J gene TRBJ2-2, with 8 nucleotides matching TRBD1. The J segment lost 5 bases and the V segment lost 4 bases, leaving 16 bases of the junction unmatched. The CDR3 length is 18 residues. Germline V gene lookup returns CDR1 SGHKS and CDR2 YYEKEE (reference sequence). The CDR3, as DNA: TGTGCCAGCAGCAAGATCAGAAAGGACAGGGTCATTACCGGGGAGCTGTTTTTT. This translates into CASSKIRKDRVITGELFF.

The chain employs TRBV7-8 and TRBJ2-7; 10 bases match TRBD2. V lost 5 bases, J lost 2 bases, and 3 bases stayed unmatched. Germline CDR1 SGHVS, CDR2 FQNEAQ. The CDR3 loop spans 14 amino acids. The CDR3 loop is CASSLSGGPYEQYF. In DNA form, the CDR3 reads TGTGCCAGCAGCCTTAGCGGGGGGCCCTACGAGCAGTACTTC.

This chain uses TRBV5-5 with TRBJ2-7; 11 bases line up with TRBD1. CDR3 length: 14 amino acids. Per germline, CDR1 SGHKS and CDR2 YYEKEE (reference sequence). With 0 bases clipped from V and 7 bases from J, the junction kept 3 bases outside the gene matches. The CDR3 loop reads CASSLVGTGGEQYF. The CDR3 nucleotides read TGTGCCAGCAGCTTGGTTGGGACAGGGGGTGAGCAGTACTTC.

This rearrangement joins TRBV9 to TRBJ1-4, with TRBD1 as a possible D gene (5 bases). Germline V gene sequence: CDR1 SGDLS, CDR2 YYNGEE. The CDR3 sequence is 16 residues long. Trimming took off 3 bases at V and 0 bases at J, with 12 bases between the two ends. CDR3 nucleotides: TGTGCCAGCAGCGCTCAAACGGGGGCAACTAATGAAAAACTGTTTTTT. The encoded protein is CASSAQTGATNEKLFF.